Only one count was recorded for the clone carrying this T cell receptor (beta chain). Generated by immunoSEQ multiplex PCR, the TCRdb table keeps only in-frame clones and is missing some. The table shows about 2 million clones, with approximately 94% occurring only once. V lost 7 bases to trimming and J lost 6 bases, with 10 bases between them. CDR1 and CDR2 (germline): WSHSY, SAAADI. The CDR3 runs to 11 residues. The data are from a study of shared clonotypes between healthy human individuals. Only CD45RO-negative cells positively selected for CCR7 counted as naive CD8 cells, so terminally differentiated effector memory CD45RA+ cells were excluded.

Sequencing was carried out using naive CD8+ T cells sorted from blood. The TCR originated in a man younger than 35 in good health. The J gene is TRBJ2-7, the V gene TRBV10-2, with no clear D. CDR3 coding DNA: TGCGCCAGCACAGACCTCGCCGAGCAGTACTTC. This encodes CASTDLAEQYF.